The 3 T cell receptor beta chains below all came from one sample that was sequenced in a study of response to subunit inactivated influenza vaccine. Via MiXCR, TCRdb re-called the RT-PCR reads, giving one row per CDR3 protein. Of over 450,000 distinct CDR3 sequences in the sample, approximately 13% are singletons; the top ten hold roughly 14%. The sample was PBMCs from blood, taken 35 to 45 days after vaccination. These TCRs come from a man aged 50-60 years who received an inactivated influenza vaccine.

CDR3 DNA sequence: TGCAGTGCTAGAGTAGGAGGGGCCGCAGGAGCGACCCAGTACTTC. Translating gives CSARVGGAAGATQYF. V usage is TRBV20-1 and J usage is TRBJ2-5, with D possibly being TRBD2 (6 bases). Trimming pared 1 base from V and 7 bases from J, leaving 19 bases between. CDR3 length: 15 residues. Germline CDR1 and CDR2: DFQATT and SNEGSKA (reference sequence).

J is TRBJ1-5 and V is TRBV30; possibly TRBD1 for D (5 bases). Germline V CDR1 and CDR2: GTSNPN, SVGIG (reference sequence). The CDR3 totals 15 residues. V shed 4 bases and J shed 3 bases, with 16 bases lying between them. CDR3 sequence (DNA): TGTGCCTGGAATTTAAAGGGGAGTAACAATCAGCCCCAGCATTTT. It is translated as CAWNLKGSNNQPQHF.

This clonotype was counted only a few times. The J gene is TRBJ2-7, the V gene TRBV28, with TRBD1 as a possible D gene (6 bases). Per germline, CDR1 MDHEN and CDR2 SYDVKM. V was pared by 2 bases and J by 6 bases, with 14 bases between. The CDR3 extends over 14 amino acids. The CDR3 loop is CASSLANRVSEQYF. DNA of the CDR3: TGTGCCAGCAGTTTAGCCAACAGGGTCTCCGAGCAGTACTTC.